One sample yielded the 6 T cell receptor beta chains listed below, sequenced in a study of blood T cell repertoires in COVID-19. TCRdb's table, derived via immunoSEQ multiplex PCR, lists solely in-frame clones and lacks some. The sample lists around 430,000 clones; 70% to 90% were seen once. The sample consisted of peripheral blood. These receptors all stem from a woman in her forties or fifties with COVID-19, enrolled during active disease.

The gene calls are TRBV7-9 and TRBJ2-1; the D gene is possibly TRBD1 (5 bases). The V end was cut by 4 bases, the J end by 8 bases, with 12 bases between. The CDR3 runs to 13 residues. CDR1 and CDR2 from the germline V gene are SEHNR and FQNEAQ (reference sequence). The CDR3: CASSSDSTYEQFF. The CDR3 nucleotides read TGTGCCAGCAGCTCCGACAGTACCTATGAGCAGTTCTTC.

This clone was seen just once. This chain joins TRBV3-1 (or the pseudogene TRBV3-2) and TRBJ2-5, with D hard to call. The CDR3 sequence is 12 residues long. Per the germline V gene, CDR1 is LGHDT and CDR2 is YNNKEL (reference sequence). Trimming took off 2 bases at V and 7 bases at J, with 8 bases between the two ends. In nucleotides, the CDR3 is TGTGCCAGCAGCCAACGCCCAGGGACCCAGTACTTC. Translating gives CASSQRPGTQYF.

This clone was seen a handful of times. The chain is built from TRBV10-1 and TRBJ1-5, with D perhaps TRBD1 (5 bases). V gave up 2 bases and J gave up 11 bases, with 13 bases separating them. The CDR3 runs to 13 residues. The germline V gene has CDR1 WNHNN and CDR2 SYGVQD (reference sequence). The DNA of the CDR3 is TGCGCCAGCAGTGAGGGACACTCCGGGTCCCAGCATTTT. Protein product: CASSEGHSGSQHF.

This CDR3 reads CASSRRLAGSGDTQYF. The CDR3 DNA follows: TGTGCCAGCAGCCGCCGACTAGCGGGGTCCGGGGATACGCAGTATTTT. The V and J genes are TRBV28 and TRBJ2-3, with 11 nucleotides matching TRBD2. This CDR3 comprises 16 residues. The ends lost 6 bases at V and 6 bases at J; junction bases unmatched: 11. Germline-derived CDR1 and CDR2 are MDHEN and SYDVKM.

The chain joins TRBV13 to TRBJ1-6; D is possibly TRBD1 (5 bases). This CDR3 region has 12 residues. The V and J ends lost 4 bases and 11 bases respectively, with 9 bases between them. Germline CDR1 is PRHDT and CDR2 is FYEKMQ (reference sequence). CDR3 sequence reads: CASSSQGAPLHF. CDR3 sequence (DNA): TGTGCCAGCAGCTCCCAAGGGGCACCCCTCCACTTT.

The chain combines TRBV6-6 with TRBJ1-1; D might be TRBD1 (5 bases). Germline CDR1 and CDR2: MNHNY and SVGAGI (reference sequence). This CDR3 is 15 amino acids long. V lost 3 bases and J lost 7, with 18 bases in between. The CDR3 nucleotides read TGTGCCAGCAGTTATTCCGATCCTTCAGGGAATGAAGCTTTCTTT. It yields the protein CASSYSDPSGNEAFF.